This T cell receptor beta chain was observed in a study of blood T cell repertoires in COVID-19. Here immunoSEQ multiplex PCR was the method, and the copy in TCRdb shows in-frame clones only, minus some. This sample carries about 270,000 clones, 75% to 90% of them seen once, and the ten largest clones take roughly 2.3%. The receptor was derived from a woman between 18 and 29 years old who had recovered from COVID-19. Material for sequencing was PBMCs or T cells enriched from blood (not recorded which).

CDR3 sequence: CASSQDGSGVSEQFF. Written as DNA, the CDR3 is TGCGCCAGCAGCCAAGACGGTAGCGGGGTAAGTGAGCAGTTCTTC. The chain carries TRBV4-1 and TRBJ2-1; TRBD2 agrees at 8 bases. Trimming cost V 0 bases and J 9 bases; bases outside gene matches: 7. Germline V gives CDR1 MGHRA, CDR2 YSYEKL. CDR3 size: 15 residues.